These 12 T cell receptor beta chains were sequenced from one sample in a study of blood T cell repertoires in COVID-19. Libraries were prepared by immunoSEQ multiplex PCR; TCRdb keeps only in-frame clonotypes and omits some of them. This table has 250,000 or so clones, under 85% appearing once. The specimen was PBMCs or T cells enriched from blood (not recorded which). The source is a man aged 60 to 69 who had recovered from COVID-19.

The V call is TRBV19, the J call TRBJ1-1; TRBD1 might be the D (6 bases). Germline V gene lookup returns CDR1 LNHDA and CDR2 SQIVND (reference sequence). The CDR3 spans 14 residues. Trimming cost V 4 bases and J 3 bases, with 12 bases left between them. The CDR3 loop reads CASSNRVRDTEAFF. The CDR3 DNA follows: TGTGCCAGTAGTAACAGGGTTAGGGACACTGAAGCTTTCTTT.

CDR3 bases: TGTGCCAGCAGCCACCTACGTCCCCAAGAGACCCAGTACTTC. As protein: CASSHLRPQETQYF. The genes are TRBV14 and TRBJ2-5; D is ambiguous. Trimming removed 3 bases from V and 1 base from J, with 9 bases in between. The CDR3 totals 14 residues. Germline assignment: CDR1 SGHDN and CDR2 FVKESK.

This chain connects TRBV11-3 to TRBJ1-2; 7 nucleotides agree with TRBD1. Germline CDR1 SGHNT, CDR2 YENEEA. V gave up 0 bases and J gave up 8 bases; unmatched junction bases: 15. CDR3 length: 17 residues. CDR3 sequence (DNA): TGTGCCAGCAGCTTAGATTCGGGAAGACAGGGCGTAGAAGGCTACACCTTC. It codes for CASSLDSGRQGVEGYTF.

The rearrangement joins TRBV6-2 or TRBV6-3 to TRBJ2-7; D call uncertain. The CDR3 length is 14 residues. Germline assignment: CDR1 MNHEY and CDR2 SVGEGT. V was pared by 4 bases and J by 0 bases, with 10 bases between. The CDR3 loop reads CASSFFYSSYEQYF. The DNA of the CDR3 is TGTGCCAGCAGTTTTTTCTACAGCTCCTACGAGCAGTACTTC.

The DNA for the CDR3 is TGTGCCAGCAGCCAAGATCTGGCTAGCGGGGGCACCCAGTACTTC. Amino acid sequence: CASSQDLASGGTQYF. The chain uses TRBV4-2 and TRBJ2-5; TRBD2 agrees at 10 bases. V shed 0 bases and J 8 bases; nucleotides not matched to a gene: 6. Germline V gene sequence: CDR1 LGHNA, CDR2 YNFKEQ. CDR3 length: 15 amino acids.

CDR3 bases: TGTGCCAGCACCCCCGGGAGCTCCTATAATTCACCCCTCCACTTT. It translates to CASTPGSSYNSPLHF. V usage is TRBV6-6 and J usage is TRBJ1-6; no reliable D call. The CDR3 extends over 15 amino acids. The ends were cut back, 7 bases at V and 0 bases at J, with 10 bases in the middle. CDR1 is MNHNY and CDR2 is SVGAGI in the germline V gene (reference sequence).

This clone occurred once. The CDR3 DNA follows: TGTGCCAGCAGTGTGGTTAGCGGGGCCCCCTACAATGAGCAGTTCTTC. This gives the protein CASSVVSGAPYNEQFF. The chain carries TRBV5-8 and TRBJ2-1, with TRBD2 identical over 8 bases. The V gene's germline CDR1 is SGHTS and CDR2 YDEGEE. This CDR3 is built from 16 residues. The ends lost 5 bases at V and 2 bases at J; junction bases unmatched: 9.

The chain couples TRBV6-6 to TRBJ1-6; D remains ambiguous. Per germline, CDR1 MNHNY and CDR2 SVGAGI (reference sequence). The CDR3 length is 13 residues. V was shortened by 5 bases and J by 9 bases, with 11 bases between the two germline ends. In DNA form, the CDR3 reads TGTGCCAGCAGTACACAAAGCGTTTCACCCCTCCACTTT. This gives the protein CASSTQSVSPLHF.

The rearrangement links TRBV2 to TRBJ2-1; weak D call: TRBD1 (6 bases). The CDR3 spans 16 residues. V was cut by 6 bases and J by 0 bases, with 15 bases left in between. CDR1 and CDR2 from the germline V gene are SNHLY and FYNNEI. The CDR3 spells CASSPRTASSYNEQFF. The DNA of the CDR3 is TGTGCCAGCAGCCCCCGGACAGCTAGCTCCTACAATGAGCAGTTCTTC.

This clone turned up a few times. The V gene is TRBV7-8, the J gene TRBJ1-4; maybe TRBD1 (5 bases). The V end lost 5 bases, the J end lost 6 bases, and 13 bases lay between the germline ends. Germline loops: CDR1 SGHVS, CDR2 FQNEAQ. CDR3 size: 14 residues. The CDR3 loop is CASSPGWGDEKLFF. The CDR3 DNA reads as TGTGCCAGCAGCCCAGGTTGGGGGGATGAAAAACTGTTTTTT.

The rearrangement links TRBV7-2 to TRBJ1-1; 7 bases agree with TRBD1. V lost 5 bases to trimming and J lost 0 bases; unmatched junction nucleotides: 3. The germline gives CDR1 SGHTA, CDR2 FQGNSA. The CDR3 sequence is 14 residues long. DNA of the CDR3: TGTGCCAGCAGCCGGACAGGATTGAACACTGAAGCTTTCTTT. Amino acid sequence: CASSRTGLNTEAFF.

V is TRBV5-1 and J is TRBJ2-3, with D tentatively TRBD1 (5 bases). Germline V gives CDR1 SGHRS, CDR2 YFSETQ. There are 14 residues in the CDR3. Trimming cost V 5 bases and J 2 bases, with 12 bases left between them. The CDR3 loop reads CASSLSTDTDTQYF. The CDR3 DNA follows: TGCGCCAGCAGTCTTTCGACAGACACAGATACGCAGTATTTT.